Below, 22 T cell receptor beta chains from the same sample are listed, as sequenced in a study of T cell repertoires in cytomegalovirus infection. Via MiXCR, TCRdb re-called the reads, giving one row per CDR3 protein. The data hold approximately 73,000 distinct CDR3 sequences, with 35% to 50% observed a single time. Their target antigens are unknown. Specimen: CD8+ T cells from cultured PBMCs, collected from culture after CMV antigen stimulation. These receptors were collected from a human donor in good health (CMV status not recorded). Some clones in this sample may be carry-over from other donors' samples.

The DNA of the CDR3 is TGTGCCAGCAAGATGGGACAGGGGTTGAACACTGAAGCTTTCTTT. As protein: CASKMGQGLNTEAFF. The chain joins TRBV2 to TRBJ1-1; 10 positions agree with TRBD1. With 7 bases clipped from V and 0 bases from J, the junction kept 5 bases outside the gene matches. In germline, CDR1 is SNHLY, CDR2 FYNNEI. This CDR3 spans 15 amino acids.

The chain carries TRBV28 and TRBJ1-5; D gene ambiguous. Trimming removed 7 bases at V and 1 base at J, with 14 bases between. The CDR3 totals 15 residues. The germline V gene encodes CDR1 MDHEN and CDR2 SYDVKM. The CDR3 region is CASITVSGSNQPQHF. CDR3 nucleotide sequence: TGTGCCAGCATAACTGTGAGCGGCAGCAATCAGCCCCAGCATTTT.

This chain connects TRBV2 to TRBJ2-2; tentatively, D is TRBD2 (6 bases). The CDR3 has 18 residues. Germline V gene data show CDR1 as SNHLY and CDR2 as FYNNEI. Trimming left V 6 bases short and J 2 bases short, with 22 bases between. The CDR3 region is CASSPTPPGLINTGELFF. In nucleotides, the CDR3 is TGTGCCAGCAGCCCCACTCCCCCGGGACTCATTAACACCGGGGAGCTGTTTTTT.

To note about this clonotype: The junction shows a germline mismatch at one end, possibly a read error. V and J are TRBV7-8 and TRBJ1-2; D unresolved. This CDR3 is built from 15 residues. Germline V gene sequence: CDR1 SGHVS, CDR2 FQNEAQ. CDR3 sequence reads: CASSLGRLYNYGHTF. CDR3 DNA: TGTGCCAGCAGCTTGGGCAGACTGTATAACTATGGCCACACCTTC.

The chain links TRBV11-2 to TRBJ2-7; D may be TRBD1 (6 bases). V was trimmed by 1 base and J by 9 bases, leaving 19 bases between them. CDR3 length equals 15 residues. CDR1 and CDR2 (germline): SGHAT, FQNNGV. The CDR3 DNA sequence: TGTGCCAGCAGCTTAGGGTCAGGGGTCCCTACGATGCAGTACTTC. This encodes CASSLGSGVPTMQYF.

This chain links TRBV12-3 or TRBV12-4 with TRBJ2-1, with D tentatively TRBD2 (6 bases). The CDR3 totals 12 residues. The V end lost 7 bases, the J end lost 6 bases, and 10 bases lay between the germline ends. The CDR3 loop is CASNNGGNEQFF. The CDR3, as DNA: TGTGCCAGCAACAACGGGGGCAATGAGCAGTTCTTC.

The chain uses TRBV12-3 or TRBV12-4 and TRBJ1-1; D is perhaps TRBD1 (6 bases). There are 15 residues in the CDR3. V was pared by 2 bases and J by 3 bases, with 13 bases between. The CDR3 protein is CASSLRTGYYTEAFF. The CDR3 DNA is TGTGCCAGCAGTTTACGCACAGGGTATTACACTGAAGCTTTCTTT.

This clonotype was detected only a few times. The rearrangement links TRBV2 to TRBJ2-3; D tentatively fits TRBD1 or TRBD2 (6 bases each). V gave up 8 bases and J gave up 0 bases, with 15 bases separating them. The CDR3 totals 15 residues. Germline V gene lookup returns CDR1 SNHLY and CDR2 FYNNEI. The CDR3 loop reads CASRHRGHSTDTQYF. DNA for the CDR3: TGTGCCAGCCGCCACCGGGGGCATAGCACAGATACGCAGTATTTT.

The chain has TRBV6-6 and TRBJ2-7; a weak D match, TRBD1 (6 bases). CDR3 size: 14 residues. Trimming shortened V by 0 bases and J by 1 base, and 7 bases separated the two germline ends. The germline CDR1 and CDR2 sequences are MNHNY and SVGAGI (reference sequence). The CDR3 spells CASSYSRGSYEQYF. The CDR3 DNA reads TGTGCCAGCAGTTACTCGAGGGGGTCCTACGAGCAGTACTTC.

This clonotype showed up just a few times. The V call is TRBV4-1, the J call TRBJ1-4; unclear D gene. There are 16 residues in the CDR3. Between the trimmed V and J ends, which lost 0 bases and 3 bases, there was a span of 11 bases. Germline CDR1 and CDR2: MGHRA and YSYEKL. DNA of the CDR3: TGCGCCAGCAGCCAAGATGCGGGTTCAGCTAATGAAAAACTGTTTTTT. Translation gives CASSQDAGSANEKLFF.

The chain is built from TRBV20-1 and TRBJ2-5; D not resolved. The CDR3 has 13 residues. V shed 8 bases and J shed 1 base, with 14 bases lying between them. CDR1 and CDR2 (germline): DFQATT, SNEGSKA (reference sequence). Here the CDR3 DNA reads TGCAGTCTTAAAGCGAGTCTCCAAGAGACCCAGTACTTC. Its translation: CSLKASLQETQYF.

The chain carries TRBV2 and TRBJ2-1, with 10 bases identical to TRBD2. V was clipped by 6 bases and J by 6 bases; unmatched bases: 8. The CDR3 runs 15 residues. Germline CDR1 reads SNHLY; CDR2 reads FYNNEI. Here the CDR3 reads CASRLSGGASNEQFF. As DNA, the CDR3 is TGTGCCAGCAGACTAAGCGGGGGGGCGAGCAATGAGCAGTTCTTC.

The chain employs TRBV5-4 and TRBJ2-5; a weak D match, TRBD2 (6 bases). Germline V CDR1 and CDR2: SGHNT, YYREEE (reference sequence). This CDR3 is 14 amino acids long. V dropped 4 bases and J dropped 4 bases, with 14 bases sitting between them. For the CDR3, the DNA is TGTGCCAGCAGCCTCGGAGGGGTTGTAGAGACCCAGTACTTC. It yields the protein CASSLGGVVETQYF.

This chain connects TRBV29-1 to TRBJ2-7; 8 nucleotides line up with TRBD1. J lost 9 bases, V lost 4 bases, and 14 bases had no gene match. The germline V gene encodes CDR1 SQVTM and CDR2 ANQGSEA. The CDR3 is 14 amino acids. This CDR3 is CSVGDPRTGMGQYF. CDR3 in DNA: TGCAGCGTTGGAGACCCGAGGACAGGGATGGGGCAGTACTTC.

This clonotype was picked up a small number of times. The DNA for the CDR3 is TGTGCCAGCAGTTACTCGGGGAGGAACACTGAAGCTTTCTTT. This codes for CASSYSGRNTEAFF. This chain joins TRBV6-5 and TRBJ1-1; D uncertain. This CDR3 is 14 amino acids long. The V gene's germline CDR1 is MNHEY and CDR2 SVGAGI. Between the trimmed V and J ends, which lost 0 bases and 1 base, there was a span of 6 bases.

The chain combines TRBV14 with TRBJ2-1, with 8 bases matching TRBD1. The CDR3 contains 17 residues. CDR1 SGHDN and CDR2 FVKESK come from the germline V gene. The V segment lost 1 base and the J segment 5 bases; nucleotides outside the gene matches: 10. In DNA, the CDR3 is TGTGCCAGCAGCCAAGCGAGCAGGGGGCCTCTAGACAATGAGCAGTTCTTC. It encodes CASSQASRGPLDNEQFF. The variable domain in full, completed from reference TRBV14 and TRBJ2-1, reads EAGVTQFPSHSVIEKGQTVTLRCDPISGHDNLYWYRRVMGKEIKFLLHFVKESKQDESGMPNNRFLAERTGGTYSTLKVQPAELEDSGVYFCASSQASRGPLDNEQFFGPGTRLTVL.

This sequence joins TRBV7-6 and TRBJ2-1; TRBD1 matches 7 bases. From germline, CDR1 is SGHVS and CDR2 FNYEAQ. The V segment lost 5 bases and the J segment 8 bases; nucleotides outside the gene matches: 9. The CDR3 totals 14 residues. Here the CDR3 reads CASSPPADRDEQFF. DNA for the CDR3: TGTGCCAGCAGCCCCCCCGCCGACAGGGATGAGCAGTTCTTC.

This chain joins TRBV2 and TRBJ2-3, with 12 bases fitting TRBD2. This CDR3 region has 16 residues. Losses at the gene ends were 4 bases for V and 3 bases for J; bases not matched to a gene: 5. Germline loops: CDR1 SNHLY, CDR2 FYNNEI. The CDR3 DNA is TGTGCCAGCAGTGTCGGGCTAGCGGGGGGGACAGATACGCAGTATTTT. Translated: CASSVGLAGGTDTQYF.

J is TRBJ2-7 and V is TRBV27, with 7 bases that match TRBD1. Germline V gene sequence: CDR1 MNHEY, CDR2 SMNVEV (reference sequence). There are 12 residues in the CDR3. The trim removed 6 bases at V and 2 bases at J, leaving 1 base unmatched. Written as DNA, the CDR3 is TGTGCCAGCAGGACAGGGCCCTACGAGCAGTACTTC. This sequence encodes CASRTGPYEQYF.

This clonotype came up many times. This CDR3 is CASSKEGTGQLGYTF. CDR3 in DNA: TGTGCCAGCAGTAAAGAGGGGACAGGGCAGCTTGGCTACACCTTC. The chain links TRBV28 to TRBJ1-2; TRBD1 agrees at 9 bases. The CDR3 loop spans 15 amino acids. Looked up from germline, CDR1 is MDHEN and CDR2 is SYDVKM. With 5 bases clipped from V and 7 bases from J, the junction kept 11 bases outside the gene matches.

The sample holds one count of this clonotype. This sequence joins TRBV2 and TRBJ2-5; the match to TRBD1 covers 7 bases. Germline CDR1 and CDR2: SNHLY and FYNNEI. The V and J ends lost 8 bases and 4 bases, in that order; junction bases with no gene match: 7. The length of the CDR3 is 13 residues. The CDR3 sequence: CASGYRGTETQYF. Here the CDR3 DNA reads TGTGCCAGCGGGTACAGGGGTACAGAGACCCAGTACTTC.

The rearrangement links TRBV6-2 or TRBV6-3 to TRBJ2-1; no clear D gene. The length of the CDR3 is 14 residues. Germline V CDR1 and CDR2: MNHEY, SVGEGT. V was clipped by 2 bases and J by 6 bases, with 11 bases between them. The CDR3 is CASSYTSGANEQFF. The CDR3 region has the DNA TGTGCCAGCAGTTACACATCAGGAGCCAATGAGCAGTTCTTC.